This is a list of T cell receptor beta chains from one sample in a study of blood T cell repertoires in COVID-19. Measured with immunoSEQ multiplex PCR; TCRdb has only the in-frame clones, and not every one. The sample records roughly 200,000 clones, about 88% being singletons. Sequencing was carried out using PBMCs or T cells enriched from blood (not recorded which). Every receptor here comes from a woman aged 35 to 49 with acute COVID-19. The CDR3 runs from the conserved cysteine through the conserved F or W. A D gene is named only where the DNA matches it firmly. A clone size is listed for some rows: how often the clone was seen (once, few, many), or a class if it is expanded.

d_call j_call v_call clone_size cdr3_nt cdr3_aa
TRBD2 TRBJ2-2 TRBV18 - TGTGCCAGCTCACCACCGGCGGGAGAGGCCGGGGAGCTGTTTTTT CASSPPAGEAGELFF
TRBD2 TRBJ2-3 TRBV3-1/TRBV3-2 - TGTGCCAGCAGCCAAGGAAGCGGGGGGAGCACAGATACGCAGTATTTT CASSQGSGGSTDTQYF
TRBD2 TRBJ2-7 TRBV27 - TGTGCCAGCAGCGGACTAGCGGGGGCGGGGGAGCAGTACTTC CASSGLAGAGEQYF
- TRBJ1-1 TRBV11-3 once TGTGCCAGCAGCTTAGCCAGGGGCACTGAAGCTTTCTTT CASSLARGTEAFF
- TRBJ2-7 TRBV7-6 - TGTGCCAGCGGGAGCGGCCCCTACGAGCAGTACTTC CASGSGPYEQYF
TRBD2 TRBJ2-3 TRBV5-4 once TGTGCCAGCAGCCGCGGGACTAGCGGGACCAGCACAGATACGCAGTATTTT CASSRGTSGTSTDTQYF
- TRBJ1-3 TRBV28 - TGTGCCAGCACTCCTCCCCGTGGAAACACCATATATTTT CASTPPRGNTIYF
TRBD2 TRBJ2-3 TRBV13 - TGTGCCAGCAGCCTGGGACTAGCGGGAGCGGCGAGGGATACGCAGTATTTT CASSLGLAGAARDTQYF
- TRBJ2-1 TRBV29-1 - TGCAGCGCGAGCGGCAGTTTGGACAATGAGCAGTTCTTC CSASGSLDNEQFF
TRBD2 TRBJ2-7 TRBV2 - TGTGCCAGCAGTGAAGAGGCGGGAGCCTACGAGCAGTACTTC CASSEEAGAYEQYF
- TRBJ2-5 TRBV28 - TGTGCCAGCAGAACTATACAGTTTACGGGAAACCAAGAGACCCAGTACTTC CASRTIQFTGNQETQYF
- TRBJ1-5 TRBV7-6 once TGTGCCAGCAGCTTAGGGGCAAATAGCAATCAGCCCCAGCATTTT CASSLGANSNQPQHF
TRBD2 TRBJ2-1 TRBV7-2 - TGTGCCAGCAGCTTCTCTAGCGGGAGTTACAATGAGCAGTTCTTC CASSFSSGSYNEQFF
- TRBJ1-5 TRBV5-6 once TGTGCCAGCAGCCACGAACTGGGGGGTAGCAATCAGCCCCAGCATTTT CASSHELGGSNQPQHF
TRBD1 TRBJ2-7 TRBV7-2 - TGTGCCAGCAGCCCCTACACAGGGGCCTCCTACGAGCAGTACTTC CASSPYTGASYEQYF
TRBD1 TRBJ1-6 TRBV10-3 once TGTGCCATCAGTGAGTCTGACAGGGGCAATTCACCCCTCCACTTT CAISESDRGNSPLHF
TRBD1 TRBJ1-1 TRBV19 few TGTGCCAGTGGGACAGGGGCCAGGTGGACTGAAGCTTTCTTT CASGTGARWTEAFF
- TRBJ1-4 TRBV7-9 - TGTGCCAGCAGCTTAGGCGGGCAGAACATTGAAAAACTGTTTTTT CASSLGGQNIEKLFF
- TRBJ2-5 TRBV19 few TGTGCCAGCGCTCAGCGTGGCGGCGAGGGCCAGTACTTC CASAQRGGEGQYF
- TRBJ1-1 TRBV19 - TGTGCCAGTAGTATGATCACTTGGACTGAAGCTTTCTTT CASSMITWTEAFF
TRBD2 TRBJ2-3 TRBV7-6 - TGTGCCAGCAGCGCCCGTCCCGGGACTAGCGGGGGTATCCCAGATACGCAGTATTTT CASSARPGTSGGIPDTQYF
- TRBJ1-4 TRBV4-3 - TGCGCCAGCAGCCAAGCCGCCACCGGGGAAAAACTGTTTTTT CASSQAATGEKLFF
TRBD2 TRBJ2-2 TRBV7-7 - TGTGCTAGCAGCCCCGTGGCCTTAGCGGGAGGTGACACCGGGGAGCTGTTTTTT CASSPVALAGGDTGELFF
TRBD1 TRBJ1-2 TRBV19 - TGTGCCAGCCGCGACAGGGGAGACTATGGCTACACCTTC CASRDRGDYGYTF
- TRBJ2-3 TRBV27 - TGTGCCAGCAGTTTCGCACGGCTAGGGGCAGATACGCAGTATTTT CASSFARLGADTQYF
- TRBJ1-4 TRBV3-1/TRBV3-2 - TGTGCCAGCAGCCAAAGGAGAGGTAATGAAAAACTGTTTTTT CASSQRRGNEKLFF